This TCR beta chain was identified during a study of beta chain features in type 1 diabetes. Study-wide findings and caveats: Type 1 diabetes patients had moderately but significantly shorter TCRB CDR3s in all four CD4+ subsets.

TCRB transcripts that were expressed got sequenced, as all of the isolated RNA had been reverse transcribed. Clones were sequenced by immunoSEQ multiplex PCR, and TCRdb holds only the in-frame ones, with some missing. The data show 300,000 to 350,000 clones, roughly 8% seen once. The V end was cut by 5 bases, the J end by 3 bases, with 17 bases between. Germline CDR1 and CDR2: PRHDT and FYEKMQ (reference sequence). The CDR3 spans 15 residues. This clone was detected a few times. Its antigen remains unknown. The source is a woman aged 18-35 years in good health. Sequencing was performed on central memory CD4+ T cells from blood. The chain couples TRBV13 to TRBJ2-7, with D tentatively TRBD1 (8 bases). CDR3 region: CASSLDHRGGYEQYF. CDR3 coding DNA: TGTGCCAGCAGCCTAGATCACAGGGGGGGCTACGAGCAGTACTTC.